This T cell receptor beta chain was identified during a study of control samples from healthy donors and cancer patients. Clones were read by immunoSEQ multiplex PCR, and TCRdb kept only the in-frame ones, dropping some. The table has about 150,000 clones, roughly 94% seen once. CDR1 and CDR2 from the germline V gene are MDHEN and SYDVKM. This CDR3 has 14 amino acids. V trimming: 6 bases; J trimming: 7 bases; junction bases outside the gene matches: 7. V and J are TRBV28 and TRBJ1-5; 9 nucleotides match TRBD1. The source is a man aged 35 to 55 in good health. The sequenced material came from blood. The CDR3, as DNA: TGTGCCAGCAGACGGAAACAGGGGGCCCAGCCCCAGCATTTT. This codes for CASRRKQGAQPQHF.